A single sample gave rise to the 20 T cell receptor beta chains below, sequenced in a study of shared clonotypes between healthy human individuals. Repertoires were generated with immunoSEQ multiplex PCR, while TCRdb's copy carries only in-frame clones and drops some. Altogether about 1 million clones are present, around 75% being singletons, with the ten largest covering roughly 1.5%. Source material: memory CD4+ T cells sorted from blood. Subset described: CD45RA-negative fraction. The receptors come from a man in his late teens or twenties in good health.

The gene calls are TRBV11-1 and TRBJ2-6; D is ambiguous. CDR3 size: 18 residues. Between the trimmed V and J ends, which lost 5 bases and 0 bases, there was a span of 17 bases. Per germline, CDR1 SGHAT and CDR2 FQDESV (reference sequence). The CDR3 loop is CASSPRVRRSSGANVLTF. The CDR3 DNA reads TGTGCCAGCAGCCCCCGGGTTCGGCGTTCCTCTGGGGCCAACGTCCTGACTTTC. The entire variable domain, with the rest obtained from reference TRBV11-1 and TRBJ2-6, is as follows: EAEVAQSPRYKITEKSQAVAFWCDPISGHATLYWYRQILGQGPELLVQFQDESVVDDSQLPKDRFSAERLKGVDSTLKIQPAELGDSAMYLCASSPRVRRSSGANVLTFGAGSRLTVL.

The chain couples TRBV5-5 to TRBJ2-2; TRBD1 matches 7 bases. CDR1 and CDR2 (germline): SGHKS, YYEKEE (reference sequence). The length of the CDR3 is 14 residues. The ends lost 1 base at V and 7 bases at J; junction bases unmatched: 4. This chain's CDR3 is CASSLWTGGGELFF. CDR3 in DNA: TGTGCCAGCAGCTTGTGGACAGGAGGCGGGGAGCTGTTTTTT.

This chain links TRBV14 with TRBJ1-6; D gene ambiguous. Looked up from germline, CDR1 is SGHDN and CDR2 is FVKESK. The CDR3 runs to 14 residues. V dropped 1 base and J dropped 10 bases, with 11 bases sitting between them. CDR3 DNA sequence: TGTGCCAGCAGCCAAGGGACGGGAAGATCACCCCTCCACTTT. Translated, it gives CASSQGTGRSPLHF.

This clone has only a few counts. The chain employs TRBV29-1 and TRBJ1-4, with TRBD1 matching over 10 bases. Germline V gives CDR1 SQVTM, CDR2 ANQGSEA. This CDR3 comprises 15 residues. V shed 4 bases and J 3 bases; nucleotides not matched to a gene: 5. The CDR3, as DNA: TGCAGCGTTGGGACAGGGGGTAGTTCTAATGAAAAACTGTTTTTT. It yields the protein CSVGTGGSSNEKLFF.

This clone was recorded many times. The CDR3 loop reads CASSSLGRTSTGDEQFF. DNA of the CDR3: TGTGCCAGCAGCTCCCTAGGGCGAACTAGCACGGGGGATGAGCAGTTCTTC. The chain couples TRBV9 to TRBJ2-1, with D perhaps TRBD2 (6 bases). V gave up 4 bases and J gave up 8 bases, with 25 bases separating them. The CDR3 spans 17 residues. Germline V lookup: CDR1 SGDLS, CDR2 YYNGEE.

The V gene is TRBV6-4, the J gene TRBJ2-7, with 9 bases that match TRBD2. CDR3 size: 17 residues. Germline CDR1 and CDR2: MRHNA and SNTAGT. V was clipped by 6 bases and J by 0 bases; unmatched bases: 12. The chain's CDR3 is CASRTPPLAGGSYEQYF. DNA for the CDR3: TGTGCCAGCAGGACCCCCCCACTAGCGGGCGGCTCCTACGAGCAGTACTTC.

The chain is built from TRBV11-2 and TRBJ2-7; 7 bases fit TRBD1. V shed 4 bases, J shed 3 bases, and the junction held 6 bases outside the gene matches. Germline values: CDR1 SGHAT, CDR2 FQNNGV. The CDR3 has 14 residues. CDR3 in DNA: TGTGCCAGCAGCTACACGACAGGGAACTACGAGCAGTACTTC. Protein sequence: CASSYTTGNYEQYF.

Comments on this clone: Other DNA variants within this sample encode the same CDR3. The gene calls are TRBV6-6 and TRBJ1-4; tentative D call: TRBD1 (6 bases). In germline, CDR1 is MNHNY, CDR2 SVGAGI (reference sequence). The CDR3 is 14 amino acids. With 2 bases removed from V and 5 bases from J, the gap between germline ends came to 9 bases. Here the CDR3 DNA reads TGTGCCAGCAGTTACGGGCAGGGGAATGAAAAACTGTTTTTT. Translating it yields CASSYGQGNEKLFF.

V is TRBV5-1 and J is TRBJ2-7, with D hard to call. Per the germline V gene, CDR1 is SGHRS and CDR2 is YFSETQ. V lost 3 bases and J 3 bases, leaving 10 bases between the germline ends. The CDR3 totals 13 residues. CDR3 protein: CASSSEGFYEQYF. DNA of the CDR3: TGCGCCAGCAGCTCGGAAGGATTCTACGAGCAGTACTTC.

This chain uses TRBV6-1 with TRBJ1-6, with D tentatively TRBD1 (5 bases). Looked up from germline, CDR1 is MNHNS and CDR2 is SASEGT. The CDR3 extends over 14 amino acids. With 7 bases removed from V and 8 bases from J, the gap between germline ends came to 15 bases. This CDR3 is CASTLWGYDSPLHF. The DNA of the CDR3 is TGTGCCAGCACCCTCTGGGGGTATGATTCACCCCTCCACTTT.

This clone was seen only a few times. The chain carries TRBV30 and TRBJ1-3; no firm D call. Germline V gene data show CDR1 as GTSNPN and CDR2 as SVGIG (reference sequence). This CDR3 has 15 residues. V was cut by 1 base and J by 2 bases, with 12 bases left in between. CDR3 nucleotide sequence: TGTGCCTGGAGTGAACAAGACCTTCCTGGAAACACCATATATTTT. It yields the protein CAWSEQDLPGNTIYF.

The CDR3 sequence: CASSLWATEAFF. Here the CDR3 DNA reads TGTGCCAGCAGTTTATGGGCCACTGAAGCTTTCTTT. This sequence joins TRBV28 and TRBJ1-1; D uncertain. With 0 bases removed from V and 4 bases from J, the gap between germline ends came to 3 bases. This CDR3 region has 12 residues. Per germline, CDR1 MDHEN and CDR2 SYDVKM.

This clone was counted many times. The genes are TRBV20-1 and TRBJ2-3, with D unclear. V was shortened by 6 bases and J by 3 bases, with 7 bases between the two germline ends. This CDR3 has 11 residues. Germline V CDR1 and CDR2: DFQATT, SNEGSKA (reference sequence). The CDR3 DNA reads as TGCAGTGCGGCAGATACAGATACGCAGTATTTT. Translating gives CSAADTDTQYF.

This rearrangement joins TRBV19 to TRBJ2-7; D remains ambiguous. Germline CDR1 and CDR2: LNHDA and SQIVND (reference sequence). The CDR3 runs 14 residues. Trimming cost V 1 base and J 0 bases, with 7 bases left between them. The CDR3 DNA follows: TGTGCCAGTAGTATAGCGGGCCTCTCCTACGAGCAGTACTTC. Amino acid sequence: CASSIAGLSYEQYF.

The CDR3 DNA reads as TGTGCCAGCAGTTTATCCCTAGCCGGTACTGAAGCTTTCTTT. Encoded protein: CASSLSLAGTEAFF. The genes are TRBV27 and TRBJ1-1; D gene uncertain. CDR3 length equals 14 residues. From germline, CDR1 is MNHEY and CDR2 SMNVEV (reference sequence). Trimming shortened V by 0 bases and J by 5 bases, and 10 bases separated the two germline ends.

The chain combines TRBV2 with TRBJ2-2; TRBD2 aligns across 10 bases. Trimming removed 5 bases from V and 2 bases from J; junction bases left unmatched: 8. This CDR3 has 17 amino acids. Germline V lookup: CDR1 SNHLY, CDR2 FYNNEI. CDR3 nucleotides: TGTGCCAGCAGTTCCGGGACTAGCGTTGGAAACACCGGGGAGCTGTTTTTT. Its translation is CASSSGTSVGNTGELFF. The variable domain in full, with the rest retrieved from reference TRBV2 and TRBJ2-2, is EPEVTQTPSHQVTQMGQEVILRCVPISNHLYFYWYRQILGQKVEFLVSFYNNEISEKSEIFDDQFSVERPDGSNFTLKIRSTKLEDSAMYFCASSSGTSVGNTGELFFGEGSRLTVL.

The chain uses TRBV5-4 and TRBJ2-7, with D tentatively TRBD1 (5 bases). The CDR3 spans 15 residues. Between the trimmed V and J ends, which lost 0 bases and 1 base, there was a span of 11 bases. CDR1 and CDR2 from the germline V gene are SGHNT and YYREEE (reference sequence). The CDR3 reads CASSLGLAGSYEQYF. The CDR3 coding sequence is TGTGCCAGCAGCTTGGGTTTAGCAGGGTCCTACGAGCAGTACTTC.

There are a few counts of this clone. The chain recombines TRBV27 with TRBJ1-5; TRBD1 is a possible D gene (6 bases). V lost 5 bases and J lost 7, with 15 bases in between. The CDR3 covers 14 residues. In germline, CDR1 is MNHEY, CDR2 SMNVEV (reference sequence). For the CDR3, the DNA is TGTGCCAGCAGTCGAGTGGGGGCAGGACAGCCCCAGCATTTT. The encoded protein is CASSRVGAGQPQHF.

This clone was detected only a few times. The chain combines TRBV5-1 with TRBJ1-5; tentatively, D is TRBD1 (5 bases). The V end lost 3 bases, the J end lost 4 bases, and 11 bases lay between the germline ends. The CDR3 covers 14 residues. The V gene's germline CDR1 is SGHRS and CDR2 YFSETQ. In DNA, the CDR3 is TGCGCCAGCAGCTGGGACGGAGATAATCAGCCCCAGCATTTT. Residues: CASSWDGDNQPQHF. The whole variable domain, filled in from reference TRBV5-1 and TRBJ1-5, reads KAGVTQTPRYLIKTRGQQVTLSCSPISGHRSVSWYQQTPGQGLQFLFEYFSETQRNKGNFPGRFSGRQFSNSRSEMNVSTLELGDSALYLCASSWDGDNQPQHFGDGTRLSIL.

This rearrangement joins TRBV11-3 to TRBJ2-1; perhaps TRBD2 as D (5 bases). The CDR3 length is 14 residues. Trimming left V 1 base short and J 9 bases short, with 13 bases between. Germline V gene data show CDR1 as SGHNT and CDR2 as YENEEA. Here the CDR3 reads CASSLGPGSGEQFF. The CDR3 DNA is TGTGCCAGCAGCTTAGGTCCGGGGTCTGGTGAGCAGTTCTTC.